The 31 T cell receptor beta chains below were found in one sample sequenced in a study of blood T cell repertoires in COVID-19. Measured with immunoSEQ multiplex PCR; TCRdb has only the in-frame clones, and not every one. Of approximately 130,000 clones listed, around 80% were seen once; the top ten hold over 5%. Sequencing input: peripheral blood. The source is an elderly man with active or convalescent COVID-19.

This clone turned up a few times. V usage is TRBV7-2 and J usage is TRBJ1-5; 10 bases fit TRBD1. The J segment lost 9 bases and the V segment lost 1 base, leaving 6 bases of the junction unmatched. The germline V gene has CDR1 SGHTA and CDR2 FQGNSA. CDR3 length equals 15 residues. The CDR3 DNA is TGTGCCAGCAGCTTAGAGGGACAGGGGATGCGGCCCCAGCATTTT. It is translated as CASSLEGQGMRPQHF.

The genes are TRBV6-1 and TRBJ2-2, with D maybe TRBD2 (5 bases). The germline gives CDR1 MNHNS, CDR2 SASEGT. Trimming stripped 1 base from V and 1 base from J, with 13 bases between. CDR3 length: 17 amino acids. In nucleotides, the CDR3 is TGTGCCAGCAGTGAAGGTCTCGGGGTCGGGAACACCGGGGAGCTGTTTTTT. Residues: CASSEGLGVGNTGELFF.

V gene TRBV4-3 combines with J gene TRBJ1-4; maybe TRBD1 (6 bases). V shed 4 bases and J shed 0 bases, with 18 bases lying between them. This CDR3 comprises 18 residues. Germline CDR1 LGHNA, CDR2 YSLEER. The CDR3 here is CASSRTGGGFTTNEKLFF. CDR3 bases: TGCGCCAGCAGCCGAACTGGGGGGGGCTTCACAACTAATGAAAAACTGTTTTTT.

The chain recombines TRBV19 with TRBJ2-2; 9 bases are a match to TRBD2. Germline V gene sequence: CDR1 LNHDA, CDR2 SQIVND (reference sequence). J was trimmed by 7 bases and V by 3 bases; bases with no gene match: 9. The CDR3 spans 16 residues. Written as DNA, the CDR3 is TGTGCCAGTAGTATCCTAAGCGGGGGGCGCGACGGGGAGCTGTTTTTT. It encodes CASSILSGGRDGELFF.

The V gene is TRBV29-1, the J gene TRBJ2-2; tentative D call: TRBD1 (5 bases). Deletions cut 5 bases from V and 5 bases from J, with 12 bases between. Germline CDR1 SQVTM, CDR2 ANQGSEA. There are 13 residues in the CDR3. The DNA for the CDR3 is TGCAGCGTTCGGAATCAGGGAACCGGGGAGCTGTTTTTT. This sequence encodes CSVRNQGTGELFF.

J is TRBJ2-2 and V is TRBV5-8; D is unresolved. V shed 0 bases and J shed 3 bases, with 9 bases lying between them. CDR1 is SGHTS, CDR2 YDEGEE, per germline. This CDR3 is built from 15 residues. The CDR3 DNA follows: TGTGCCAGCAGCTTGGGTGACATCTACACCGGGGAGCTGTTTTTT. This encodes CASSLGDIYTGELFF.

J is TRBJ2-1 and V is TRBV7-9; D possibly corresponds to TRBD2 (7 bases). From germline, CDR1 is SEHNR and CDR2 FQNEAQ (reference sequence). V lost 5 bases, J lost 0 bases, and 14 bases lay in between. The CDR3 covers 16 residues. Here the CDR3 reads CASSPEGGSSYNEQFF. The DNA of the CDR3 is TGTGCCAGCAGCCCAGAGGGGGGGAGCTCCTACAATGAGCAGTTCTTC.

The genes are TRBV18 and TRBJ2-3; TRBD1 aligns across 7 bases. The germline V gene encodes CDR1 KGHSH and CDR2 LQKENI. After removal of 4 bases from V and 4 bases from J, the junction contained 8 bases not matched to a gene. The CDR3 sequence is 15 residues long. This CDR3 is CASSQGQAFSDTQYF. DNA of the CDR3: TGTGCCAGCTCACAAGGACAGGCTTTCTCAGATACGCAGTATTTT. The full variable domain, its missing parts supplied by reference TRBV18 and TRBJ2-3, is NAGVMQNPRHLVRRRGQEARLRCSPMKGHSHVYWYRQLPEEGLKFMVYLQKENIIDESGMPKERFSAEFPKEGPSILRIQQVVRGDSAAYFCASSQGQAFSDTQYFGPGTRLTVL.

As for this clone: The germline gene is not matched at one end of the junction; a read error may be the cause. V gene TRBV4-2 combines with J gene TRBJ1-1, with D unclear. The V gene's germline CDR1 is LGHNA and CDR2 YNFKEQ. The CDR3 is 15 amino acids. CDR3 in amino acids: CASSQGPVSGTEAFF. In DNA, the CDR3 is TGTGCCAGCAGTCAAGGACCGGTGTCGGGGACTGAAGCTTTCTTT.

This clone was counted a few times. This chain connects TRBV9 to TRBJ2-5; unclear D gene. Looked up from germline, CDR1 is SGDLS and CDR2 is YYNGEE. This CDR3 is built from 16 residues. V lost 0 bases to trimming and J lost 2 bases, with 14 bases between them. CDR3 nucleotide sequence: TGTGCCAGCAGCGTAGTTCCCACGCTGACTCAAGAGACCCAGTACTTC. Its translation: CASSVVPTLTQETQYF. Full variable domain (outside the CDR3, taken from reference TRBV9 and TRBJ2-5): DSGVTQTPKHLITATGQRVTLRCSPRSGDLSVYWYQQSLDQGLQFLIQYYNGEERAKGNILERFSAQQFPDLHSELNLSSLELGDSALYFCASSVVPTLTQETQYFGPGTRLLVL.

The V gene is TRBV2, the J gene TRBJ2-3, with D uncertain. Looked up from germline, CDR1 is SNHLY and CDR2 is FYNNEI. The CDR3 is 16 amino acids. Trimming removed 3 bases from V and 2 bases from J, with 15 bases in between. CDR3 residues: CASSDARGGNTDTQYF. As DNA, the CDR3 is TGTGCCAGCAGTGACGCCCGAGGTGGTAACACAGATACGCAGTATTTT.

The chain has TRBV11-2 and TRBJ1-2; D possibly corresponds to TRBD1 (6 bases). The CDR3 is made up of 15 amino acids. The germline V gene has CDR1 SGHAT and CDR2 FQNNGV. V gave up 5 bases and J gave up 4 bases, with 17 bases separating them. As DNA, the CDR3 is TGTGCCAGCAGCCCCTGGGACACCCAGAGCTATGGCTACACCTTC. Translated, it gives CASSPWDTQSYGYTF.

The chain links TRBV10-3 to TRBJ1-2, with 7 bases fitting TRBD1. V trimming: 0 bases; J trimming: 5 bases; junction bases outside the gene matches: 3. This CDR3 is built from 14 residues. Germline V gives CDR1 ENHRY, CDR2 SYGVKD. The CDR3 DNA follows: TGTGCCATCAGTGAGTCCTCCAGGGGGTATGGCTACACCTTC. Translated: CAISESSRGYGYTF.

J is TRBJ2-2 and V is TRBV9; D might be TRBD2 (6 bases). V dropped 3 bases and J dropped 7 bases, with 13 bases sitting between them. The CDR3 has 14 residues. Germline V lookup: CDR1 SGDLS, CDR2 YYNGEE. The chain's CDR3 is CASSAGLNGGELFF. Written as DNA, the CDR3 is TGTGCCAGCAGCGCCGGACTAAATGGCGGGGAGCTGTTTTTT.

The chain combines TRBV3-1 (or the pseudogene TRBV3-2) with TRBJ2-5; D gene unclear. The length of the CDR3 is 14 residues. Germline CDR1 is LGHDT and CDR2 is YNNKEL (reference sequence). The germline V and J ends were trimmed by 1 base and 3 bases, with 9 bases remaining between them. The CDR3 DNA reads as TGTGCCAGCAGCCAAGGAGCGCAGAAAGAGACCCAGTACTTC. This gives the protein CASSQGAQKETQYF.

This clone was found a few times. The V gene is TRBV11-3, the J gene TRBJ2-7, with a weak D call TRBD2 (6 bases). CDR1 SGHNT and CDR2 YENEEA come from the germline V gene. With 1 base removed from V and 3 bases from J, the gap between germline ends came to 13 bases. This CDR3 has 15 amino acids. The CDR3 coding sequence is TGTGCCAGCAGCTTAGGAGGCTCCGGGGGCTACGAGCAGTACTTC. It codes for CASSLGGSGGYEQYF.

This chain joins TRBV6-1 and TRBJ1-5, with no clear D. The CDR3 has 15 residues. Germline V CDR1 and CDR2: MNHNS, SASEGT. Trimming pared 0 bases from V and 5 bases from J, leaving 11 bases between. The CDR3 DNA sequence: TGTGCCAGCAGTGAAGCTCAGGCAGCTCATCAGCCCCAGCATTTT. Translation gives CASSEAQAAHQPQHF.

The rearrangement uses TRBV9 and TRBJ2-2, with 7 bases matching TRBD1. Germline loops: CDR1 SGDLS, CDR2 YYNGEE. The V gene end was trimmed by 4 bases and the J gene end by 0 bases; junction bases not matched to a gene: 6. The CDR3 length is 16 residues. The CDR3 bases are TGTGCCAGCAGCCCACGACAGGGCTCGAACACCGGGGAGCTGTTTTTT. It is translated as CASSPRQGSNTGELFF.

V gene TRBV10-3 combines with J gene TRBJ1-5, with D perhaps matching TRBD1 (5 bases). V lost 3 bases and J 4 bases, leaving 13 bases between the germline ends. Germline V gene sequence: CDR1 ENHRY, CDR2 SYGVKD. This CDR3 contains 15 residues. This CDR3 is CAISDPQGGNQPQHF. CDR3 bases: TGTGCCATCAGTGATCCTCAGGGTGGAAATCAGCCCCAGCATTTT.

The CDR3 here is CASSRGDTSYEQYF. CDR3 nucleotide sequence: TGTGCCAGTAGTAGGGGAGACACGTCCTACGAGCAGTACTTC. This sequence joins TRBV19 and TRBJ2-7; tentative D call: TRBD2 (5 bases). The V gene's germline CDR1 is LNHDA and CDR2 SQIVND (reference sequence). CDR3 length: 14 residues. The V and J ends lost 4 bases and 1 base respectively, with 11 bases between them. The whole variable domain, remainder taken from reference TRBV19 and TRBJ2-7, is DGGITQSPKYLFRKEGQNVTLSCEQNLNHDAMYWYRQDPGQGLRLIYYSQIVNDFQKGDIAEGYSVSREKKESFPLTVTSAQKNPTAFYLCASSRGDTSYEQYFGPGTRLTVT.

The chain uses TRBV5-1 and TRBJ1-1; 10 bases match TRBD1. After removal of 4 bases from V and 1 base from J, the junction contained 4 bases not matched to a gene. This CDR3 has 15 amino acids. Germline CDR1 and CDR2: SGHRS and YFSETQ. Written as DNA, the CDR3 is TGCGCCAGCAGCCAAGGACAGGGGGGGAACACTGAAGCTTTCTTT. It is translated as CASSQGQGGNTEAFF.

This chain's CDR3 is CASSLINYRGYGYTF. The DNA for the CDR3 is TGTGCCAGCAGTTTGATAAACTACAGGGGGTACGGCTACACCTTC. This chain connects TRBV28 to TRBJ1-2; 8 positions agree with TRBD1. Germline values: CDR1 MDHEN, CDR2 SYDVKM. V shed 3 bases and J 8 bases; nucleotides not matched to a gene: 11. This CDR3 spans 15 amino acids.

V is TRBV4-2 and J is TRBJ2-3; D may be TRBD2 (6 bases). V was trimmed by 1 base and J by 8 bases, leaving 22 bases between them. The V gene's germline CDR1 is LGHNA and CDR2 YNFKEQ. The CDR3 has 17 residues. CDR3 nucleotides: TGTGCCAGCAGCCAAGCATGGGAACTAGCTGCTCCCGGTACGCAGTATTTT. Translating gives CASSQAWELAAPGTQYF.

V and J are TRBV7-2 and TRBJ2-7; 7 bases match TRBD1. Unmatched junction bases numbered 8, after V lost 4 bases and J lost 2 bases. CDR3 size: 15 residues. The germline V gene has CDR1 SGHTA and CDR2 FQGNSA. Here the CDR3 DNA reads TGTGCCAGCAGCTGGGACAGAGCTGGGCCCTACGAGCAGTACTTC. Amino acids: CASSWDRAGPYEQYF.

This clone was seen a few times. CDR3 nucleotides: TGTGCCAGCAGCCCCGGACAGGGTGGCTACACCTTC. It translates to CASSPGQGGYTF. The chain links TRBV5-4 to TRBJ1-2; 8 bases map to TRBD1. The CDR3 length is 12 residues. Germline trimming cut 4 bases from V and 7 bases from J; bases unmatched to any gene: 3. CDR1 SGHNT and CDR2 YYREEE come from the germline V gene (reference sequence).

The chain employs TRBV27 and TRBJ1-1; possibly TRBD1 for D (6 bases). The CDR3 covers 14 residues. The germline V gene encodes CDR1 MNHEY and CDR2 SMNVEV (reference sequence). V was trimmed by 6 bases and J by 4 bases, leaving 15 bases between them. The CDR3 nucleotides read TGTGCCAGCAGCCTATGGGGGCAGGGCACTGAAGCTTTCTTT. This gives the protein CASSLWGQGTEAFF.

This chain uses TRBV5-5 with TRBJ2-2; 7 nucleotides agree with TRBD2. Germline CDR1 and CDR2: SGHKS and YYEKEE (reference sequence). CDR3 length: 15 residues. Trimming cost V 4 bases and J 0 bases; bases outside gene matches: 3. Written as DNA, the CDR3 is TGTGCCAGCAGCGTCGGGGGGACGAACACCGGGGAGCTGTTTTTT. The encoded protein is CASSVGGTNTGELFF.

This chain links TRBV5-4 with TRBJ2-1; 11 nucleotides match TRBD2. Germline CDR1 is SGHNT and CDR2 is YYREEE (reference sequence). This CDR3 region has 16 residues. J lost 6 bases, V lost 4 bases, and 9 bases had no gene match. The CDR3 DNA reads TGTGCCAGCAGCGCTTCTAGCGGGGGGCAGGGCAATGAGCAGTTCTTC. Protein product: CASSASSGGQGNEQFF.

J is TRBJ1-5 and V is TRBV2, with a weak D call TRBD1 (5 bases). The CDR3 spans 14 residues. Germline values: CDR1 SNHLY, CDR2 FYNNEI. V was cut by 5 bases and J by 7 bases, with 15 bases left in between. CDR3: CASSPGLTNQPQHF. The CDR3 bases are TGTGCCAGCAGTCCGGGACTCACGAACCAGCCCCAGCATTTT.

The rearrangement uses TRBV18 and TRBJ2-3; TRBD2 is a possible D gene (5 bases). V lost 3 bases and J 7 bases, leaving 17 bases between the germline ends. Germline V gene sequence: CDR1 KGHSH, CDR2 LQKENI. This CDR3 contains 15 residues. Written as DNA, the CDR3 is TGTGCCAGCTCACCCGGACGGGATTTAACCTATACGCAGTATTTT. This translates into CASSPGRDLTYTQYF.

The chain has TRBV24-1 and TRBJ1-1, with 8 bases that match TRBD1. Germline V gene sequence: CDR1 KGHDR, CDR2 SFDVKD. The CDR3 is 13 residues long. J gave up 7 bases and V 4 bases, and 4 bases lay outside the gene matches. The CDR3 reads CATSDPGTGEAFF. For the CDR3, the DNA is TGTGCCACCAGTGACCCCGGGACAGGTGAAGCTTTCTTT.